These 23 T cell receptor beta chains originate from one sample sequenced in a study of shared clonotypes between healthy human individuals. TCRdb's table, derived via immunoSEQ multiplex PCR, lists solely in-frame clones and lacks some. In the table there are about 580,000 clones, 98% of which are singletons. CD45RO-negative CD8 cells positively selected for CCR7 made up the naive population, which excluded terminally differentiated effector memory CD45RA+ cells. Sequencing was done on a sample of naive CD8+ T cells sorted from blood. The receptors here all came from a man aged 30-40 years in good health.

The J gene is TRBJ1-2, the V gene TRBV7-9; 9 bases are shared with TRBD1. V trimming: 5 bases; J trimming: 4 bases; junction bases outside the gene matches: 8. Germline CDR1 and CDR2: SEHNR and FQNEAQ (reference sequence). The CDR3 covers 15 residues. In nucleotides, the CDR3 is TGTGCCAGCAGCAACACACTGGACAGGGGCTATGGCTACACCTTC. As protein: CASSNTLDRGYGYTF.

The chain carries TRBV5-1 and TRBJ2-7; D tentatively fits TRBD1 or TRBD2 (5 bases each). This CDR3 has 13 amino acids. CDR1 and CDR2 (germline): SGHRS, YFSETQ. The ends were cut back, 6 bases at V and 2 bases at J, with 12 bases in the middle. The CDR3 DNA follows: TGCGCCAGCACCGGGTCGGGACCCTACGAGCAGTACTTC. It is translated as CASTGSGPYEQYF.

The V and J genes are TRBV11-2 and TRBJ2-7; D gene uncertain. Germline CDR1 SGHAT, CDR2 FQNNGV. Trimming took off 5 bases at V and 5 bases at J, with 13 bases between the two ends. The CDR3 sequence is 13 residues long. In DNA, the CDR3 is TGTGCCAGCAGCCCTAAACTCTGGGACGAGCAGTACTTC. This encodes CASSPKLWDEQYF. The full variable domain, completed using reference TRBV11-2 and TRBJ2-7, is EAGVAQSPRYKIIEKRQSVAFWCNPISGHATLYWYQQILGQGPKLLIQFQNNGVVDDSQLPKDRFSAERLKGVDSTLKIQPAKLEDSAVYLCASSPKLWDEQYFGPGTRLTVT.

In DNA form, the CDR3 reads TGTGCCAGCAGCAGTGAGGGGGCACGGTCCTACAATGAGCAGTTCTTC. It translates to CASSSEGARSYNEQFF. The chain employs TRBV9 and TRBJ2-1; 7 nucleotides match TRBD1. The CDR3 has 16 residues. The V gene end was trimmed by 4 bases and the J gene end by 1 base; junction bases not matched to a gene: 8. Germline V gene data show CDR1 as SGDLS and CDR2 as YYNGEE.

The chain is built from TRBV25-1 and TRBJ2-7; D is unresolved. Trimming removed 7 bases at V and 3 bases at J, with 13 bases between. Germline CDR1 is MGHDK and CDR2 is SYGVNS. The CDR3 consists of 13 residues. The DNA of the CDR3 is TGTGCCAGCACCAAACTACCCGGCTACGAGCAGTACTTC. Its protein product is CASTKLPGYEQYF.

The gene calls are TRBV28 and TRBJ1-5, with D perhaps matching TRBD1 (6 bases). The germline CDR1 and CDR2 sequences are MDHEN and SYDVKM. This CDR3 is built from 14 residues. V was cut by 6 bases and J by 1 base, with 10 bases left in between. CDR3 bases: TGTGCCAGCAGGGGGGCCTCAAGCAATCAGCCCCAGCATTTT. Amino acid sequence: CASRGASSNQPQHF.

This rearrangement joins TRBV6-5 to TRBJ2-7, with D tentatively TRBD2 (6 bases). CDR3 length: 13 residues. Germline CDR1 and CDR2: MNHEY and SVGAGI. The ends were cut back, 8 bases at V and 4 bases at J, with 15 bases in the middle. Written as DNA, the CDR3 is TGTGCCAGCTCCCGGGCTAGCGTGTACGAGCAGTACTTC. As protein: CASSRASVYEQYF.

The chain couples TRBV29-1 to TRBJ2-7; tentatively, D is TRBD1 or TRBD2 (5 bases each). This CDR3 has 15 amino acids. Germline lookup yields CDR1 SQVTM and CDR2 ANQGSEA. V was clipped by 4 bases and J by 3 bases, with 19 bases between them. CDR3 bases: TGCAGCGTTGTGGGATCCGAGGCAGGGAGCTACGAGCAGTACTTC. The encoded protein is CSVVGSEAGSYEQYF.

The J gene is TRBJ2-1, the V gene TRBV28; 10 positions agree with TRBD1. CDR1 is MDHEN, CDR2 SYDVKM, per germline. V gave up 4 bases and J gave up 6 bases; unmatched junction bases: 6. CDR3 length: 15 residues. The CDR3 spells CASSYRDRGFNEQFF. Here the CDR3 DNA reads TGTGCCAGCAGTTACCGGGACAGGGGATTCAATGAGCAGTTCTTC.

The V call is TRBV9, the J call TRBJ2-2, with D perhaps TRBD1 or TRBD2 (5 bases each). Germline loops: CDR1 SGDLS, CDR2 YYNGEE. V lost 1 base and J lost 5, with 12 bases in between. This CDR3 has 15 amino acids. CDR3 amino acids: CASSVHRDPTGELFF. CDR3 nucleotides: TGTGCCAGCAGCGTACACCGGGACCCTACCGGGGAGCTGTTTTTT.

V usage is TRBV5-1 and J usage is TRBJ2-1, with 10 bases identical to TRBD2. The V gene's germline CDR1 is SGHRS and CDR2 YFSETQ. Trimming cost V 3 bases and J 0 bases; bases outside gene matches: 9. CDR3 length equals 18 residues. CDR3 in DNA: TGCGCCAGCAGCTCGCAACTAGCGGGACGGAGCTCCTACAATGAGCAGTTCTTC. Its protein is CASSSQLAGRSSYNEQFF.

This chain links TRBV6-5 with TRBJ2-7; the D call may be TRBD1 or TRBD2 (6 bases each). The V end was cut by 2 bases, the J end by 6 bases, with 14 bases between. Germline CDR1 and CDR2: MNHEY and SVGAGI. The CDR3 runs to 14 residues. The DNA for the CDR3 is TGTGCCAGCAGTTACGGGGGGCTAACGGGCGAGCAGTACTTC. It yields the protein CASSYGGLTGEQYF.

Comments on this clone: The junction departs from germline at one end; a sequencing error may be responsible. The chain recombines TRBV27 with TRBJ2-7, with D maybe TRBD2 (5 bases). This CDR3 contains 16 residues. Per the germline V gene, CDR1 is MNHEY and CDR2 is SMNVEV (reference sequence). The CDR3 DNA reads TGTGCCAGCAGTCTATCCGAGGGATCTTTACAATACGAGCAGTACTTC. This encodes CASSLSEGSLQYEQYF.

The CDR3, as DNA: TGCGCCAGCAGCCAAGAAGACGGGACCGATAACACCGGGGAGCTGTTTTTT. This codes for CASSQEDGTDNTGELFF. The V gene is TRBV4-1, the J gene TRBJ2-2; perhaps D is TRBD1 or TRBD2 (5 bases each). CDR1 is MGHRA, CDR2 YSYEKL, per germline. The CDR3 is 17 amino acids. V lost 0 bases and J lost 2, with 13 bases in between.

V is TRBV5-6 and J is TRBJ2-1, with 7 bases lining up with TRBD2. The ends lost 8 bases at V and 8 bases at J; junction bases unmatched: 13. CDR1 is SGHDT, CDR2 YYEEEE, per germline. There are 14 residues in the CDR3. The CDR3 bases are TGTGCCAGGAGGAACGGGAGGCTTACAGATGAGCAGTTCTTC. Protein product: CARRNGRLTDEQFF.

The genes are TRBV30 and TRBJ2-1; D unresolved. Trimming shortened V by 8 bases and J by 2 bases, and 7 bases separated the two germline ends. CDR3 length: 11 residues. Germline V gives CDR1 GTSNPN, CDR2 SVGIG (reference sequence). The CDR3 DNA follows: TGTGCCACCCGAACCTACAATGAGCAGTTCTTC. Its protein is CATRTYNEQFF.

The chain uses TRBV4-1 and TRBJ2-3, with 10 bases that match TRBD2. V trimming: 1 base; J trimming: 4 bases; junction bases outside the gene matches: 2. Germline loops: CDR1 MGHRA, CDR2 YSYEKL. There are 15 residues in the CDR3. The CDR3 loop reads CASSQGLAGADTQYF. The CDR3 DNA sequence: TGCGCCAGCAGCCAAGGGCTAGCGGGAGCAGATACGCAGTATTTT.

The rearrangement links TRBV7-9 to TRBJ2-7, with 8 bases that match TRBD1. The CDR3 length is 15 residues. Germline lookup yields CDR1 SEHNR and CDR2 FQNEAQ (reference sequence). J lost 6 bases, V lost 3 bases, and 10 bases had no gene match. The CDR3 protein is CASSFIPRGLSEQYF. The CDR3 DNA sequence: TGTGCCAGCAGCTTTATCCCCAGGGGGCTTAGCGAGCAGTACTTC.

V and J are TRBV10-3 and TRBJ1-1; D gene ambiguous. V was clipped by 3 bases and J by 5 bases, with 7 bases between them. This CDR3 has 12 amino acids. Germline lookup yields CDR1 ENHRY and CDR2 SYGVKD. The CDR3 sequence: CAISDPRTEAFF. The CDR3 DNA is TGTGCCATCAGTGACCCCAGGACTGAAGCTTTCTTT.

Concerning this clone itself: This specimen includes other DNA sequences encoding the same CDR3. The chain has TRBV7-3 and TRBJ2-5; 9 nucleotides agree with TRBD2. The CDR3 is made up of 14 amino acids. Germline CDR1 reads SGHTA; CDR2 reads FQGTGA. The V and J ends lost 4 bases and 5 bases, in that order; junction bases with no gene match: 5. This CDR3 is CASSSGLAGETQYF. The CDR3 bases are TGTGCCAGCAGCTCGGGACTAGCTGGGGAGACCCAGTACTTC.

The chain recombines TRBV11-2 with TRBJ2-1; TRBD2 might be the D (5 bases). The CDR3 contains 14 residues. Deletions cut 1 base from V and 8 bases from J, with 12 bases between. Germline lookup yields CDR1 SGHAT and CDR2 FQNNGV. The CDR3 region is CASSLVRLAHEQFF. The DNA for the CDR3 is TGTGCCAGCAGCTTAGTCCGGCTAGCACATGAGCAGTTCTTC. Full variable domain (outside the CDR3, taken from reference TRBV11-2 and TRBJ2-1): EAGVAQSPRYKIIEKRQSVAFWCNPISGHATLYWYQQILGQGPKLLIQFQNNGVVDDSQLPKDRFSAERLKGVDSTLKIQPAKLEDSAVYLCASSLVRLAHEQFFGPGTRLTVL.

V is TRBV15 and J is TRBJ2-5; 7 bases map to TRBD1. The CDR3 contains 14 residues. V lost 5 bases and J lost 5; bases outside the gene matches: 8. The germline V gene encodes CDR1 LNHNV and CDR2 YYDKDF (reference sequence). The DNA of the CDR3 is TGTGCCACCAGCGGAGGACAGGCGAGTGAGACCCAGTACTTC. Protein: CATSGGQASETQYF.

This rearrangement joins TRBV5-5 to TRBJ1-5; D not certain. The CDR3 is 16 amino acids. Trimming removed 1 base from V and 0 bases from J, with 11 bases in between. Germline lookup yields CDR1 SGHKS and CDR2 YYEKEE (reference sequence). The CDR3 loop reads CASSLNLADSNQPQHF. In nucleotides, the CDR3 is TGTGCCAGCAGCTTGAATTTAGCAGATAGCAATCAGCCCCAGCATTTT.